One and the same sample provided the 24 T cell receptor beta chains below, sequenced in a study of T cell responses to AZD1222 COVID-19 vaccine. The assay was immunoSEQ multiplex PCR, and TCRdb's table has in-frame clones only and misses some. The profile shows tens of thousands of clones, 89% of them singletons. The source material was peripheral blood, sampled on day 0 of MenACWY control vaccination. These receptors were taken from an adult in good health.

The J gene is TRBJ2-5, the V gene TRBV12-3 or TRBV12-4, with no clear D. The CDR3 has 12 residues. V was clipped by 4 bases and J by 5 bases, with 8 bases between them. The CDR3 loop reads CASSWDRETQYF. In nucleotides, the CDR3 is TGTGCCAGCAGTTGGGATCGGGAGACCCAGTACTTC.

The chain couples TRBV20-1 to TRBJ2-1; D is undetermined. Trimming removed 2 bases at V and 12 bases at J, with 11 bases between. The CDR3 has 11 residues. From germline, CDR1 is DFQATT and CDR2 SNEGSKA (reference sequence). Written as DNA, the CDR3 is TGCAGTGCTAGATATGGCCAACGGCAGTTCTTC. This codes for CSARYGQRQFF.

This sequence joins TRBV19 and TRBJ1-1; D possibly corresponds to TRBD1 (6 bases). Germline V gives CDR1 LNHDA, CDR2 SQIVND (reference sequence). V lost 4 bases and J 6 bases, leaving 18 bases between the germline ends. The CDR3 has 15 residues. CDR3 sequence reads: CASSTVPGRGAEAFF. CDR3 DNA sequence: TGTGCCAGTAGTACGGTTCCGGGCAGGGGAGCTGAAGCTTTCTTT.

The V and J genes are TRBV9 and TRBJ2-5; D gene unclear. V was pared by 0 bases and J by 1 base, with 4 bases between. CDR3 length equals 13 residues. The germline V gene encodes CDR1 SGDLS and CDR2 YYNGEE. The CDR3 DNA is TGTGCCAGCAGCGTAGGGTTCCAAGAGACCCAGTACTTC. It translates to CASSVGFQETQYF.

The chain is built from TRBV7-3 and TRBJ1-6; D is possibly TRBD1 (5 bases). The CDR3 sequence is 13 residues long. Germline V gene lookup returns CDR1 SGHTA and CDR2 FQGTGA. Trimming left V 2 bases short and J 9 bases short, with 8 bases between. The CDR3 DNA reads TGTGCCAGCAGCTTACGGGGGGGTTCACCCCTCCACTTT. Protein sequence: CASSLRGGSPLHF.

The chain combines TRBV29-1 with TRBJ2-2; 10 bases match TRBD1. Trimming took 4 bases from V and 7 from J; bases not matched to a gene: 15. Germline V gives CDR1 SQVTM, CDR2 ANQGSEA. The CDR3 covers 17 residues. This CDR3 is CSVANRRGQGVDGELFF. The CDR3 coding sequence is TGCAGCGTTGCTAACCGCCGCGGACAGGGGGTTGACGGGGAGCTGTTTTTT.

The V call is TRBV19, the J call TRBJ2-7; 8 bases are shared with TRBD2. CDR1 and CDR2 from the germline V gene are LNHDA and SQIVND (reference sequence). The CDR3 is made up of 15 amino acids. The J segment lost 3 bases and the V segment lost 5 bases, leaving 9 bases of the junction unmatched. The CDR3 protein is CASSPPGTSYYEQYF. The CDR3 DNA sequence: TGTGCCAGTAGTCCCCCCGGGACTAGTTACTACGAGCAGTACTTC.

In its sample, this clone was seen a few times. The CDR3 DNA reads as TGTGCCAGCAGCCAACAGGGGGCAGGGACAGATACGCAGTATTTT. It is translated as CASSQQGAGTDTQYF. The chain recombines TRBV5-6 with TRBJ2-3; 9 bases agree with TRBD1. This CDR3 contains 15 residues. Losses at the gene ends were 4 bases for V and 3 bases for J; bases not matched to a gene: 6. Germline loops: CDR1 SGHDT, CDR2 YYEEEE.

V usage is TRBV12-3 or TRBV12-4 and J usage is TRBJ1-1, with a possible D match to TRBD1 (6 bases). There are 13 residues in the CDR3. Trimming shortened V by 3 bases and J by 5 bases, and 10 bases separated the two germline ends. CDR3 residues: CASSFRGKTEAFF. Written as DNA, the CDR3 is TGTGCCAGCAGTTTCAGGGGAAAAACTGAAGCTTTCTTT.

The sample holds a few counts of this clone. The genes are TRBV11-2 and TRBJ1-1; 7 positions agree with TRBD1. CDR3 length: 14 residues. J lost 0 bases, V lost 3 bases, and 1 base had no gene match. The V gene's germline CDR1 is SGHAT and CDR2 FQNNGV. In nucleotides, the CDR3 is TGTGCCAGCAGCTTGGACAGGATGAACACTGAAGCTTTCTTT. This translates into CASSLDRMNTEAFF.

In regard to this clone: Different DNA sequences within this sample yield the same CDR3. The rearrangement joins TRBV6-5 to TRBJ2-3; 7 bases are shared with TRBD2. Trimming removed 0 bases from V and 1 base from J; junction bases left unmatched: 1. Per germline, CDR1 MNHEY and CDR2 SVGAGI. This CDR3 region has 15 residues. CDR3 DNA: TGTGCCAGCAGTTACTCGGCGGGGGGCACAGATACGCAGTATTTT. Translation gives CASSYSAGGTDTQYF.

The chain carries TRBV28 and TRBJ1-6, with a tentative D call TRBD1 (6 bases). Germline V gives CDR1 MDHEN, CDR2 SYDVKM. This CDR3 is 15 amino acids long. V shed 3 bases and J shed 3 bases, with 9 bases lying between them. CDR3 sequence reads: CASSFHRDYNSPLHF. CDR3 coding DNA: TGTGCCAGCAGTTTTCACAGGGACTATAATTCACCCCTCCACTTT.

The chain carries TRBV11-2 and TRBJ2-1, with 9 nucleotides matching TRBD1. The V gene's germline CDR1 is SGHAT and CDR2 FQNNGV. The CDR3 has 15 residues. With V trimmed by 1 base and J by 6 bases, 4 bases remained unmatched. For the CDR3, the DNA is TGTGCCAGCAGCTTAGTGAAGACAGGGGGCAATGAGCAGTTCTTC. Translated: CASSLVKTGGNEQFF.

The CDR3 region is CASSITVGRHEQYF. As DNA, the CDR3 is TGTGCCAGTAGTATAACGGTGGGGAGGCACGAGCAGTACTTC. The chain links TRBV19 to TRBJ2-7, with D perhaps TRBD2 (6 bases). Germline CDR1 LNHDA, CDR2 SQIVND (reference sequence). V gave up 2 bases and J gave up 5 bases, with 13 bases separating them. This CDR3 spans 14 amino acids. The complete variable domain, with remaining parts taken from reference TRBV19 and TRBJ2-7, reads DGGITQSPKYLFRKEGQNVTLSCEQNLNHDAMYWYRQDPGQGLRLIYYSQIVNDFQKGDIAEGYSVSREKKESFPLTVTSAQKNPTAFYLCASSITVGRHEQYFGPGTRLTVT.

The sample holds one count of this clone. The chain combines TRBV6-1 with TRBJ1-5; TRBD1 is a possible D gene (6 bases). Trimming took 2 bases from V and 2 from J, leaving 10 bases between them. Germline V gives CDR1 MNHNS, CDR2 SASEGT. The CDR3 is 15 residues long. The CDR3 sequence is CASSEIEGGNQPQHF. The CDR3 bases are TGTGCCAGCAGTGAAATAGAGGGGGGCAATCAGCCCCAGCATTTT.

The CDR3 DNA is TGTGCCATCAGTGAGGACAGGAGCTCTGGAAACACCATATATTTT. Translation: CAISEDRSSGNTIYF. The J gene is TRBJ1-3, the V gene TRBV10-3; D possibly corresponds to TRBD1 (6 bases). There are 15 residues in the CDR3. Trimming cost V 2 bases and J 0 bases, with 8 bases left between them. Looked up from germline, CDR1 is ENHRY and CDR2 is SYGVKD.

This chain connects TRBV4-2 to TRBJ2-7; D is unresolved. Trimming removed 3 bases at V and 0 bases at J, with 15 bases between. CDR3 size: 16 residues. The germline CDR1 and CDR2 sequences are LGHNA and YNFKEQ. Here the CDR3 reads CASSQAPTADSYEQYF. Here the CDR3 DNA reads TGTGCCAGCAGCCAGGCTCCCACAGCCGACTCCTACGAGCAGTACTTC.

This clone was picked up one time. The chain uses TRBV7-2 and TRBJ1-2; 7 bases match TRBD1. CDR1 and CDR2 (germline): SGHTA, FQGNSA. The CDR3 has 14 residues. V gave up 5 bases and J gave up 8 bases; unmatched junction bases: 11. The CDR3 coding sequence is TGTGCCAGCAGCGCCTACAGGGGAGGCTGGGGCTACACCTTC. It encodes CASSAYRGGWGYTF. The whole variable domain, filled in from reference TRBV7-2 and TRBJ1-2, reads GAGVSQSPSNKVTEKGKDVELRCDPISGHTALYWYRQSLGQGLEFLIYFQGNSAPDKSGLPSDRFSAERTGGSVSTLTIQRTQQEDSAVYLCASSAYRGGWGYTFGSGTRLTVV.

The chain combines TRBV19 with TRBJ1-4; perhaps TRBD1 as D (6 bases). CDR1 is LNHDA, CDR2 SQIVND, per germline (reference sequence). This CDR3 is 13 amino acids long. Deletions cut 6 bases from V and 6 bases from J, with 11 bases between. The chain's CDR3 is CASRRQADEKLFF. CDR3 bases: TGTGCCAGTAGACGACAGGCCGATGAAAAACTGTTTTTT.

This clone is a singleton in its sample. This chain connects TRBV5-5 to TRBJ1-2; 7 nucleotides line up with TRBD1. The CDR3 is made up of 15 amino acids. Germline trimming cut 0 bases from V and 3 bases from J; bases unmatched to any gene: 5. In germline, CDR1 is SGHKS, CDR2 YYEKEE (reference sequence). This CDR3 is CASSLGQGGYYGYTF. Here the CDR3 DNA reads TGTGCCAGCAGCTTGGGACAGGGTGGGTACTATGGCTACACCTTC.

This sequence joins TRBV6-4 and TRBJ1-5; a weak D match, TRBD1 (5 bases). V lost 10 bases to trimming and J lost 6 bases, with 28 bases between them. The CDR3 runs to 17 residues. The germline CDR1 and CDR2 sequences are MRHNA and SNTAGT. The CDR3 loop reads CATTYPPRKGNSQPQHF. For the CDR3, the DNA is TGTGCCACCACCTACCCGCCCCGGAAGGGGAATTCTCAGCCCCAGCATTTT.

In its sample, this clone was seen once. The chain has TRBV27 and TRBJ2-7, with 7 positions matching TRBD1. Germline V gene data show CDR1 as MNHEY and CDR2 as SMNVEV (reference sequence). J was trimmed by 3 bases and V by 3 bases; bases with no gene match: 2. This CDR3 region has 13 residues. DNA of the CDR3: TGTGCCAGCAGTTTGGCAGGGGGCTACGAGCAGTACTTC. Encoded protein: CASSLAGGYEQYF.

Points on this clone: The junction departs from germline at one end; a sequencing error may be responsible. The V call is TRBV7-9, the J call TRBJ2-7; D gene unclear. Germline V gene lookup returns CDR1 SEHNR and CDR2 FQNEAQ (reference sequence). The CDR3 totals 11 residues. CDR3 region: CASGLVGEQYF. As DNA, the CDR3 is TGTGCCAGCGGCTTAGTGGGCGAGCAGTACTTC.

The gene calls are TRBV4-3 and TRBJ1-4; 7 nucleotides align to TRBD1. Germline lookup yields CDR1 LGHNA and CDR2 YSLEER. The CDR3 contains 16 residues. V lost 3 bases, J lost 5 bases, and 9 bases stayed unmatched. The CDR3, as DNA: TGCGCCAGCAGCCACTCAAGCGCAGGGGGAAATGAAAAACTGTTTTTT. Amino acids: CASSHSSAGGNEKLFF.